These T cell receptor beta chains were read from a single sample in a study of shared clonotypes between healthy human individuals. Measured with immunoSEQ multiplex PCR; TCRdb has only the in-frame clones, and not every one. The sample has about 580,000 clones, roughly 98% seen once. The material sequenced was naive CD8+ T cells sorted from blood. The receptors shown here come from a man aged 30 to 39 in good health. Each CDR3 is given with its conserved first and last residue. D genes are given only for firm matches. Some rows have no size entry. The others give once, few or many, or a class for an expanded clone.

d_call clone_size j_call v_call cdr3_aa cdr3_nt
TRBD2 - TRBJ2-3 TRBV27 CASSLRTSGRLSTDTQYF TGTGCCAGCAGTTTAAGGACTAGCGGGAGGCTCAGCACAGATACGCAGTATTTT
TRBD2 - TRBJ2-5 TRBV18 CASSRQRTSGSSETQYF TGTGCCAGCTCACGACAACGGACTAGCGGGAGTTCAGAGACCCAGTACTTC
- - TRBJ1-5 TRBV5-6 CASSLLDQPQHF TGTGCCAGCAGCTTGTTAGACCAGCCCCAGCATTTT
TRBD1 - TRBJ1-2 TRBV5-1 CASSLYSQGVYGYTF TGCGCCAGCAGCTTGTATAGTCAGGGGGTATATGGCTACACCTTC
- once TRBJ1-4 TRBV15 CATSRDRGSNEKLFF TGTGCCACCAGCAGAGATAGGGGGTCTAATGAAAAACTGTTTTTT
- once TRBJ2-7 TRBV27 CASSLGGSSYEQYF TGTGCCAGCAGTTTAGGGGGAAGCTCCTACGAGCAGTACTTC
TRBD1 - TRBJ2-7 TRBV5-1 CASSLGQGRSYEQYF TGCGCCAGCAGCTTGGGACAGGGGAGGTCCTACGAGCAGTACTTC
- - TRBJ2-1 TRBV25-1 CASSPEGGESYNEQFF TGTGCCAGCAGCCCAGAGGGGGGGGAATCCTACAATGAGCAGTTCTTC
TRBD2 - TRBJ2-1 TRBV11-2 CASSDGTSGDGEQFF TGTGCCAGCAGCGATGGGACTAGCGGGGATGGTGAGCAGTTCTTC
- - TRBJ2-7 TRBV7-8 CASSPLRNYFNYEQYF TGTGCCAGCAGCCCGCTCCGCAACTACTTCAATTACGAGCAGTACTTC
TRBD1 - TRBJ2-7 TRBV11-2 CASSQRRDRSYEQYF TGTGCCAGCAGCCAAAGGCGGGACAGGTCCTACGAGCAGTACTTC
- - TRBJ2-3 TRBV29-1 CSVVDLADTQYF TGCAGCGTTGTAGATCTCGCTGATACGCAGTATTTT
- - TRBJ2-7 TRBV27 CASSFPSGEQYF TGTGCCAGCAGTTTCCCGTCGGGGGAGCAGTACTTC
- - TRBJ2-1 TRBV7-9 CASSLVKVWKGGSYNEQFF TGTGCCAGCAGCTTAGTTAAGGTCTGGAAGGGAGGCTCCTACAATGAGCAGTTCTTC
TRBD1 once TRBJ2-2 TRBV11-3 CASSRGTVTGELFF TGTGCCAGCAGCCGAGGGACAGTCACCGGGGAGCTGTTTTTT
- - TRBJ2-1 TRBV7-6 CASSLNRVDEQFF TGTGCCAGCAGCTTAAACAGAGTGGATGAGCAGTTCTTC
TRBD2 - TRBJ2-3 TRBV11-2 CASSLGTSGSNTDTQYF TGTGCCAGCAGCCTCGGGACTAGCGGGAGTAATACGGATACGCAGTATTTT
- - TRBJ2-3 TRBV9 CASSEEGAVAGTDTQYF TGTGCCAGCAGCGAAGAAGGTGCGGTAGCGGGCACAGATACGCAGTATTTT
- - TRBJ2-7 TRBV9 CASSVAVRTDEQYF TGTGCCAGCAGCGTAGCTGTACGGACTGACGAGCAGTACTTC
TRBD1 - TRBJ2-3 TRBV5-1 CASRGQGGTDTQYF TGCGCCAGCAGGGGACAGGGAGGCACAGATACGCAGTATTTT
- - TRBJ2-4 TRBV29-1 CSVGRRGDIQYF TGCAGCGTTGGCCGCAGGGGGGACATTCAGTACTTC
- - TRBJ2-6 TRBV29-1 CSVGLRGAGANVLTF TGCAGCGTTGGGTTGAGGGGGGCTGGGGCCAACGTCCTGACTTTC
- - TRBJ2-7 TRBV29-1 CSVQGGGPYEQYF TGCAGCGTACAGGGAGGAGGGCCCTACGAGCAGTACTTC
- - TRBJ2-3 TRBV10-3 CAIGPRSHIAGDTQYF TGTGCCATCGGTCCTAGGTCACATATCGCCGGAGATACGCAGTATTTT
TRBD2 once TRBJ2-1 TRBV25-1 CASSSLSSGSWNEQFF TGTGCCAGCAGTAGCTTGAGTAGCGGGAGTTGGAATGAGCAGTTCTTC
- - TRBJ1-5 TRBV7-6 CASSPAPNSNQPQHF TGTGCCAGCAGCCCCGCCCCGAACAGTAATCAGCCCCAGCATTTT
TRBD2 - TRBJ2-2 TRBV27 CASSLFGLAEFTGELFF TGTGCCAGCAGTTTATTTGGCCTAGCGGAGTTCACCGGGGAGCTGTTTTTT
TRBD2 - TRBJ2-2 TRBV4-1 CASSQFTSGRRDAGELFF TGCGCCAGCAGCCAATTTACTAGCGGGAGGAGAGACGCCGGGGAGCTGTTTTTT
TRBD1 - TRBJ2-5 TRBV7-9 CASSHIHRTGYQETQYF TGTGCCAGCAGCCATATTCACCGGACAGGGTACCAAGAGACCCAGTACTTC